The clone carrying this T cell receptor beta chain appeared many times. The source of the sample is a study of molecular identifiers for immune sequencing clone quantification. The CDR3 is 14 amino acids. Deletions cut 2 bases from V and 8 bases from J, with 16 bases between. Germline V gene lookup returns CDR1 DFQATT and CDR2 SNEGSKA (reference sequence). Library preparation followed earlier protocols using designated TCR primers. Via MiXCR, TCRdb re-called the PCR reads, giving one row per CDR3 protein. Of some 97,000 distinct CDR3 sequences listed, roughly a third are singletons. Every naive CD8 library was made from between roughly 19,000 and 1,000,000 sorted cells with 10%, 30% or 50% RNA.

The sequence was obtained from a human donor in good health. Some libraries in this study had Jurkat cell RNA spiked in. This chain uses TRBV20-1 with TRBJ1-5; TRBD1 is a possible D gene (6 bases). The sequencing sample was made of naive CD8+ T cells from blood, with Jurkat cell RNA spiked in. The subset is: FACS-sorted CD8+CD4-CCR7+CD45RA+ naive T cells. The CDR3, as DNA: TGCAGTGCTAGAAACCGGGACACAAGTAAGCCCCAGCATTTT. Protein: CSARNRDTSKPQHF.